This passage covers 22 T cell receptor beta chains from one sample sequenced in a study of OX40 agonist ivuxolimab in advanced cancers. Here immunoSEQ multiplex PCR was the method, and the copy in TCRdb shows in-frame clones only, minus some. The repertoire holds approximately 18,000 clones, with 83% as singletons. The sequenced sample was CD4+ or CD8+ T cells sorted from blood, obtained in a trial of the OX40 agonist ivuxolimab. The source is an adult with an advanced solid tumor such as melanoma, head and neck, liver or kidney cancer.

The CDR3 sequence: CASSGTSGGANEQFF. CDR3 nucleotides: TGTGCCAGCAGTGGGACTAGCGGGGGGGCCAATGAGCAGTTCTTC. This chain joins TRBV6-4 and TRBJ2-1; 15 bases match TRBD2. This CDR3 spans 15 amino acids. V trimming: 4 bases; J trimming: 6 bases; junction bases outside the gene matches: 1. Germline V lookup: CDR1 MRHNA, CDR2 SNTAGT.

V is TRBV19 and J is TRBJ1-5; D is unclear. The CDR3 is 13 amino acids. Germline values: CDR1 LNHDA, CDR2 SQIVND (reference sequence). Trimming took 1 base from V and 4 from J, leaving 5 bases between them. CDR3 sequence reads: CASSIGPNQPQHF. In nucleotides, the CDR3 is TGTGCCAGTAGTATAGGGCCTAATCAGCCCCAGCATTTT.

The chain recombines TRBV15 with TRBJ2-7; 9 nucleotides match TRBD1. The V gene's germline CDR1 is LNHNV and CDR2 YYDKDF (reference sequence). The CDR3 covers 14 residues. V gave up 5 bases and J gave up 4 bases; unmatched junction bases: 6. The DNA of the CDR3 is TGTGCCACCAGCGCTCCGGGACAGGGTTACGAGCAGTACTTC. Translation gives CATSAPGQGYEQYF.

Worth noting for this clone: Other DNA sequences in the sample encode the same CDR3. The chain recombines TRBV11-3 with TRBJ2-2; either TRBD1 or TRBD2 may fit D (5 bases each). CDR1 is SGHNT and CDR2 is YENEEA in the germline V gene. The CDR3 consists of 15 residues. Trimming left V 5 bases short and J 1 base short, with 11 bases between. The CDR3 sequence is CASSLGPWNTGELFF. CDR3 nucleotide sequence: TGTGCCAGCAGCCTGGGACCTTGGAACACCGGGGAGCTGTTTTTT.

The CDR3 reads CASSLGGGAYNEQFF. Here the CDR3 DNA reads TGTGCCAGCAGCTTGGGCGGGGGGGCGTACAATGAGCAGTTCTTC. The chain joins TRBV7-9 to TRBJ2-1; 9 positions match TRBD2. Germline V gene lookup returns CDR1 SEHNR and CDR2 FQNEAQ (reference sequence). The CDR3 contains 15 residues. Trimming took 3 bases from V and 4 from J; bases not matched to a gene: 4.

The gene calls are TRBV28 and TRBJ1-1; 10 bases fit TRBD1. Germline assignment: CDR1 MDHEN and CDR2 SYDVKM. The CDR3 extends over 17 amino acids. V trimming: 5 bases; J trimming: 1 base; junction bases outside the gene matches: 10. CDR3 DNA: TGTGCCAGCAGTGCCGGGACAGGGGTAAAGTCGAACACTGAAGCTTTCTTT. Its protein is CASSAGTGVKSNTEAFF.

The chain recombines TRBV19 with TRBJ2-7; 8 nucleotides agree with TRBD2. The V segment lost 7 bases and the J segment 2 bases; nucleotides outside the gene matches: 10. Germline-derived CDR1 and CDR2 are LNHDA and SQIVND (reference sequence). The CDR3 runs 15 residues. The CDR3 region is CASTPGGQRAYEQYF. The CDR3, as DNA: TGTGCCAGTACTCCGGGGGGGCAACGGGCCTACGAGCAGTACTTC.

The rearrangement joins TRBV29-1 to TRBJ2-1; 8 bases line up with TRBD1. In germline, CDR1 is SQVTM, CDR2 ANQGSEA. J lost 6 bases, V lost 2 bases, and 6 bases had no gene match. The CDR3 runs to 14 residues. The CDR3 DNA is TGCAGCGTTGAACTCCAGGGGGCGCGCAATGAGCAGTTCTTC. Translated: CSVELQGARNEQFF.

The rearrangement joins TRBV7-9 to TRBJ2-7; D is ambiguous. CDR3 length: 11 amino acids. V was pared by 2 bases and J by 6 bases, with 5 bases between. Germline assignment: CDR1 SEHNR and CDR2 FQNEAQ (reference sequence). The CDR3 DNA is TGTGCCAGCAGCTTAAACTTCGAGCAGTACTTC. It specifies CASSLNFEQYF.

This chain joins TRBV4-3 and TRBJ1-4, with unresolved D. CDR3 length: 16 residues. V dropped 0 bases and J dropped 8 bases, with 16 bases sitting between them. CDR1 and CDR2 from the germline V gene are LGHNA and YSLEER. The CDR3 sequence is CASSQDAGLRWEKLFF. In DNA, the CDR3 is TGCGCCAGCAGCCAAGATGCGGGCCTGCGTTGGGAAAAACTGTTTTTT.

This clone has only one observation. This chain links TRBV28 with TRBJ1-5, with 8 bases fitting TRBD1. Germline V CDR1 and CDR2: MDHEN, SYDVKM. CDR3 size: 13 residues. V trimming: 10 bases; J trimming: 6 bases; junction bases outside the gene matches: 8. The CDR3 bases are TGTGCCACCATGGACAGGGATTTTCAGCCCCAGCATTTT. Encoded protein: CATMDRDFQPQHF.

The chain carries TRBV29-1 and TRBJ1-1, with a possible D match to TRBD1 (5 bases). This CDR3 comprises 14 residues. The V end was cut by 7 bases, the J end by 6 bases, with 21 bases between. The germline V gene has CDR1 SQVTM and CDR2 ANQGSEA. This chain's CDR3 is CSAGGLRGWAEAFF. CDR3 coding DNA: TGCAGCGCCGGGGGTTTGAGGGGTTGGGCTGAAGCTTTCTTT.

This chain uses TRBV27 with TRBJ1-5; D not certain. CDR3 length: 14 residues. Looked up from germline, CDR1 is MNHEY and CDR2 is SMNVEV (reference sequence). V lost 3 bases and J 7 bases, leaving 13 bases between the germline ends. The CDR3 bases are TGTGCCAGCAGTTTTGTCGGGGTAGGACAGCCCCAGCATTTT. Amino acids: CASSFVGVGQPQHF.

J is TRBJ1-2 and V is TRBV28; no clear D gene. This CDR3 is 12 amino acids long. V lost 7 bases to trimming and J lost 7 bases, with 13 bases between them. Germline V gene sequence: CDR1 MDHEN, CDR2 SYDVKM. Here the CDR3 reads CASTDQSIGYTF. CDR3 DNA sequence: TGTGCCAGCACCGACCAGAGCATTGGCTACACCTTC.

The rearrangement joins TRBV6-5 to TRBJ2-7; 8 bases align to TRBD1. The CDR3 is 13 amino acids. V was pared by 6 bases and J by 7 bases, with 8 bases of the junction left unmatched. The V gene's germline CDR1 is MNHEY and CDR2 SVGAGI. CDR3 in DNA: TGTGCCAGCAGCCTGGGACAGGCGGGGGAGCAGTACTTC. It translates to CASSLGQAGEQYF.

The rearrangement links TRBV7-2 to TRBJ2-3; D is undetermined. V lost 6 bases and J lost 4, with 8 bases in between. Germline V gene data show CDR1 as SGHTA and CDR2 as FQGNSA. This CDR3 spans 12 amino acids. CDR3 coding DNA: TGTGCCAGCAGTTGGAGCCCAGATACGCAGTATTTT. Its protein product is CASSWSPDTQYF.

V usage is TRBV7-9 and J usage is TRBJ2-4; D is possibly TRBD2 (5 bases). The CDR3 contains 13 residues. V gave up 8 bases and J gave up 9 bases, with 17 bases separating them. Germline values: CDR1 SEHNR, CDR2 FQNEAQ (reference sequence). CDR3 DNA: TGTGCCAGCGAGGACTTTGAGCCAGGCATTCAGTACTTC. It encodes CASEDFEPGIQYF.

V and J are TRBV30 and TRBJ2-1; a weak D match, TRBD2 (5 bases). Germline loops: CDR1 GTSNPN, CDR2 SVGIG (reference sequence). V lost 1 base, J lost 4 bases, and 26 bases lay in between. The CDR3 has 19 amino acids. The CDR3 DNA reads TGTGCCTGGAGTGCCCTAGCTGGTTTGGCATCCGACTCGTACAATGAGCAGTTCTTC. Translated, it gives CAWSALAGLASDSYNEQFF.

CDR3 coding DNA: TGCAGTGCTAGAGGCGAAGAAAAACTGTTTTTT. Translation gives CSARGEEKLFF. This chain joins TRBV20-1 and TRBJ1-4; D ambiguous. CDR1 and CDR2 (germline): DFQATT, SNEGSKA (reference sequence). V lost 1 base to trimming and J lost 8 bases, with 5 bases between them. This CDR3 region has 11 residues.

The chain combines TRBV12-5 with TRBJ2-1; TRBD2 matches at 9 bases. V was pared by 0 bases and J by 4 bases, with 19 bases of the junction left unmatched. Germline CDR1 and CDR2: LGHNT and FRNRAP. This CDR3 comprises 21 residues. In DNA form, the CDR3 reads TGTGCTAGTGGTTTGGTACAAGTGGAGGGGCTAGCGGGAAGTGAATACAATGAGCAGTTCTTC. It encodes CASGLVQVEGLAGSEYNEQFF.

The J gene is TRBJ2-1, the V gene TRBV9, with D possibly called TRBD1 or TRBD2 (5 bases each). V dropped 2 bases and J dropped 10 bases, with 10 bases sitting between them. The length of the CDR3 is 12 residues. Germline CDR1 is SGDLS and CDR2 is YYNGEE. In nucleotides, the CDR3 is TGTGCCAGCAGCGTGGGGGTGGCGGAGCAGTTCTTC. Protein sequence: CASSVGVAEQFF.

CDR3 loop: CASSSGTSGAYNEQFF. In DNA, the CDR3 is TGTGCCAGCAGTTCCGGGACTAGCGGGGCATACAATGAGCAGTTCTTC. The chain links TRBV28 to TRBJ2-1; 13 nucleotides align to TRBD2. Germline trimming cut 4 bases from V and 4 bases from J; bases unmatched to any gene: 4. The germline V gene encodes CDR1 MDHEN and CDR2 SYDVKM. The CDR3 consists of 16 residues.